The clone carrying this T cell receptor beta chain appeared a few times. Its target is not known. The V and J ends lost 6 bases and 8 bases, in that order; junction bases with no gene match: 12. CDR3 length: 14 residues. Germline V CDR1 and CDR2: SQVTM, ANQGSEA. One entry per CDR3 protein results from TCRdb running MiXCR on the 5' RACE reads. The data contain about 400,000 distinct CDR3 sequences, 20% to 25% of them singletons. This sample was included in a study of CD8 T cells in ankylosing spondylitis. Study results and caveats: Typical of ankylosing spondylitis blood, it appeared, was a TCR beta motif of eight highly homologous variants.

This sequence joins TRBV29-1 and TRBJ2-1, with 8 positions matching TRBD2. The source material was blood, either unsorted or a sorted T cell fraction (not recorded which). The clonotype was recovered from a male donor with ankylosing spondylitis. CDR3: CSVEPGTRGYEQFF. CDR3 coding DNA: TGCAGCGTCGAACCCGGGACTAGGGGATATGAGCAGTTCTTC.